This T cell receptor beta chain was sequenced during a study of early T cells in non-severe SARS-CoV-2 infection. Study-level background: Investigators sequenced bulk RNA drawn from unsorted whole blood, and chains remained unpaired. Study-wide results and limits: Sequences matched to VDJdb favored anti-spike CD8 responses, while private and CD4 specificities were missed.

Germline CDR1 reads SGHTA; CDR2 reads FQGNSA. V was clipped by 8 bases and J by 0 bases, with 5 bases between them. The CDR3 covers 11 residues. Unique molecular identifier tags were affixed to discrete cDNA molecules. TCRdb used MiXCR to reprocess the 5' RACE reads, holding one entry per CDR3 protein. There are about 43,000 distinct CDR3 sequences in the sample; roughly 10% occur only once, and more than 9.5% lies in the top ten. Remarks on this clonotype: Its target is not known.

This TCR derives from an adult who was a healthcare worker with PCR-confirmed SARS-CoV-2 infection or an uninfected control (not recorded which). The chain is built from TRBV7-2 and TRBJ2-7, with D unclear. The sequencing input was whole blood. The CDR3 reads CASPSSYEQYF. The CDR3 DNA follows: TGTGCCAGCCCTTCCTCCTACGAGCAGTACTTC.